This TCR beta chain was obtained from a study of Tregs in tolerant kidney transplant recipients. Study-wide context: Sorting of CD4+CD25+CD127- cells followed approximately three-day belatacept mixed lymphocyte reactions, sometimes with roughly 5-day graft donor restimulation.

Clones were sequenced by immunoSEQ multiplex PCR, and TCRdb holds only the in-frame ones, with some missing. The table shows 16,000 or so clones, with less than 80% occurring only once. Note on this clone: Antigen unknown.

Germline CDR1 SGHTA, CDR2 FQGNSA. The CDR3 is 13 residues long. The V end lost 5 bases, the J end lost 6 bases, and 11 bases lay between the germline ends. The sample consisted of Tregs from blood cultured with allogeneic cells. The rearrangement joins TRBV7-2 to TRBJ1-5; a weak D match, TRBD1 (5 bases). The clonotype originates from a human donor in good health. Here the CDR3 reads CASSPRVGQPQHF. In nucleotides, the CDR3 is TGTGCCAGCAGCCCCAGGGTGGGTCAGCCCCAGCATTTT.